The sequence of this T cell receptor (beta chain) was determined in a study of blood T cell repertoires in COVID-19. In the study overall: Both acute and convalescent COVID-19 samples were obtained from the United States, Italy and Spain. In each case, the material was cDNA or gDNA derived from T cells, B-cell-depleted T cells, or PBMCs.

Source study methods: Estimates of nucleated cell counts were drawn from the amplification of reference gene primers. Here immunoSEQ multiplex PCR was the method, and the copy in TCRdb shows in-frame clones only, minus some. The DNA was the basis for D and trimming; V, J and clone size are from that table. The data contain about 150,000 clones, over 60% of them singletons. Germline V CDR1 and CDR2: KGHSH, LQKENI. J gave up 9 bases and V 4 bases, and 10 bases lay outside the gene matches. There are 16 residues in the CDR3. The V gene is TRBV18, the J gene TRBJ2-1; 12 positions match TRBD1. Sequenced material: peripheral blood. The receptor comes from a man aged 45 to 65 with acute or convalescent COVID-19. The CDR3: CASSLIPGQGATEQFF. CDR3 in DNA: TGTGCCAGCTCACTTATACCGGGACAGGGGGCCACTGAGCAGTTCTTC.